This T cell receptor beta chain was profiled in a study of T cell repertoires in cytomegalovirus infection. About the study: It was the public TCR beta signatures that indicated both CMV infection and matching HLA type.

MiXCR was run by TCRdb on the reads, yielding one entry per CDR3 protein. In the table there are about 320,000 distinct CDR3 sequences, more than 8% of which are singletons. Trimming took 5 bases from V and 2 from J, leaving 19 bases between them. Germline V gene lookup returns CDR1 SGHTA and CDR2 FQGNSA. The CDR3 is 17 residues long. Study-level results: The response measured ex vivo was dominated by TCR beta clonotypes (HLA-C-restricted and CMV-specific). The cumulative frequency of public TCR beta families distinguished individuals who carried CMV together with the relevant HLA.

At least ten counts were recorded for this clonotype. The antigen is undetermined. The chain recombines TRBV7-2 with TRBJ1-5; D unclear. This TCR derives from a human donor in good health (CMV status not recorded). Some clones in this sample may be carry-over from other donors' samples. Sequencing used PBMCs. Written as DNA, the CDR3 is TGTGCCAGCAGCCGCCTTTTTGGAGGGTGGGGCAATCAGCCCCAGCATTTT. As protein: CASSRLFGGWGNQPQHF.